Sequencing of this T cell receptor (beta chain) was carried out in a study of cytomegalovirus exposure and HLA in healthy donors. General observations from the study: A later analysis revealed that TCR association rates differed between HLA loci, peaking at DRB1 and bottoming out at HLA-C. The likely origin of a cluster of highly shared sequence variants was a sequencing artifact.

CDR3 size: 14 residues. Germline lookup yields CDR1 SSHAT and CDR2 FNYEAQ (reference sequence). On this clone: Antigen unknown. The junction shows a germline mismatch at one end, possibly a read error.

Both 60 Vbeta primers and 13 Jbeta primers went into the PCR. Produced via immunoSEQ multiplex PCR; TCRdb's table is partial and in-frame only. Seen here are 90,000 to 120,000 clones, around three quarters observed once, and the top ten hold over 5%. Though probably carrying unrecorded immune exposures, donors were nominally healthy at sampling. This rearrangement joins TRBV7-7 to TRBJ2-5; 9 bases align to TRBD1. Sequencing was performed on PBMCs. This sequence was found in a female donor in good health and CMV-seropositive. CDR3 bases: TGTGCTAGCAGCTACACAGGGGGCGGGGAGACCCAGTACTTC. Translation gives CASSYTGGGETQYF.